This paragraph covers one T cell receptor beta chain sequence. This CDR3 is built from 13 residues. Trimming removed 4 bases from V and 0 bases from J, with 6 bases in between. Germline CDR1 is SGHAT and CDR2 is FQNNGV. The entry originates in a study of blood T cell repertoires in COVID-19. Here immunoSEQ multiplex PCR was the method, and the copy in TCRdb shows in-frame clones only, minus some. The sample holds 130,000 or so clones, about 86% seen once. The sequenced material came from PBMCs or T cells enriched from blood (not recorded which). This clonotype was obtained from a man aged 40-55 years with acute COVID-19. The genes are TRBV11-2 and TRBJ1-1; D not resolved. DNA of the CDR3: TGTGCCAGCAGCTCTCCTGTGAACACTGAAGCTTTCTTT. Amino acid sequence: CASSSPVNTEAFF.